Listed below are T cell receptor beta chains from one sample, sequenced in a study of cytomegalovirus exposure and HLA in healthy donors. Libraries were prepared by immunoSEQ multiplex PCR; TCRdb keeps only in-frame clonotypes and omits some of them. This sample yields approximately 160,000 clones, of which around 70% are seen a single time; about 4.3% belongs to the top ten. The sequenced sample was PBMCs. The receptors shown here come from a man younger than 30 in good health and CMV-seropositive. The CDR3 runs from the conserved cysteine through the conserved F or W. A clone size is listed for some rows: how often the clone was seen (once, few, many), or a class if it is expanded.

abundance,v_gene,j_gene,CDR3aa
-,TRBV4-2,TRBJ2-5,CASSQGTSGEGAQYF
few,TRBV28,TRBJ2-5,CASRSPRLARVEETQYF
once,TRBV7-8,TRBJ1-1,CASRSGQGINTEAFF
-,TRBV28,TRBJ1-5,CASSSGSQPQHF
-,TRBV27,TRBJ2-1,CASSLLRRKGGNEQFF
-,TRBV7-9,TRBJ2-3,CASSGDRAVGSTDTQYF
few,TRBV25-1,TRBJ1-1,CASSEYGGNTEAFF
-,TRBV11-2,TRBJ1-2,CASRRTGGSTF
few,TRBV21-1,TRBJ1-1,CASSKDKGLNTEAFF
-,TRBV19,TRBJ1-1,CASSIGGNTEAFF
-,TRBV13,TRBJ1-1,CASSPRQGMNTEAFF
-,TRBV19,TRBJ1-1,CASSRGQKMNTEAFF
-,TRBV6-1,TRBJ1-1,CASRRGVGTEAFF
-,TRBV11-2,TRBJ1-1,CASSLRPGGTEAFF
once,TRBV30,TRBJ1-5,CAWSVSGNQPQHF
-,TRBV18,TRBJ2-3,CASSPPGRGPDTQYF
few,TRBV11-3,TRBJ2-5,CASSPRGGRNQETQYF
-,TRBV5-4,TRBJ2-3,CASSLGGGQADTQYF
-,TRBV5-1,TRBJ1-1,CASSLTGSYAEAFF
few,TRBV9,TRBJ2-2,CASSGLGQVSTGELFF
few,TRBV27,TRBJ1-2,CASSLGPGTGYGYTF
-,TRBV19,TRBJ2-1,CASTAPSGHRGENEQFF
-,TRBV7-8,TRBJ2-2,CASSLQAGVGPRELFF
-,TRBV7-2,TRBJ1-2,CASSRDRGYGYTF
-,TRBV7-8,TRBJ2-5,CASSFGQGGSQETQYF
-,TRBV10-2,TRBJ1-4,CASRARETTNEKLFF
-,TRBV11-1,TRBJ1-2,CASSTGQYLPLDGYTF
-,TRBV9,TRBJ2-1,CASSYQAGSSYNEQFF
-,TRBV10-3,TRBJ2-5,CAISPSGGQETQYF
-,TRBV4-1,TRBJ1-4,CASSQGSQGVNEKLFF
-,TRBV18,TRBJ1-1,CASSPGAGMNTEAFF
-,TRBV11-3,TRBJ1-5,CASSQENNQPQHF
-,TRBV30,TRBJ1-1,CAWIGGSVTNTEAFF
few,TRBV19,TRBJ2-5,CASSIMASGGETQYF
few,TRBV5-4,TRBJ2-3,CASRLTGTRSTDTQYF
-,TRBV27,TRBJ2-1,CASSIQGASYNEQFF
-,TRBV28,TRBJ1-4,CASKGGLGGEKLFF
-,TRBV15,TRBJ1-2,CATKWDRNTYGYTF
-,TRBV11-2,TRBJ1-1,CASSFRDFTEAFF
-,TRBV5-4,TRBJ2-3,CASSLMTSGGRVDTQYF
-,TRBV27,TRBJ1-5,CASSSDIYSNQPQHF
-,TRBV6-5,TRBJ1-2,CASRSGQAVLYGYTF
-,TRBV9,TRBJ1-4,CASSVGGSNEKLFF
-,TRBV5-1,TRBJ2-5,CASSLRGGLETQYF
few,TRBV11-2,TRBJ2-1,CASSPFSGLANEQFF
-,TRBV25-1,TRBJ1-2,CASSGGPRGGYTF
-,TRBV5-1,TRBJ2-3,CASSLSGTRSTDTQYF
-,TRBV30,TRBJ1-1,CAWSSPGFNTEAFF
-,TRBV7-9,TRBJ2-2,CASSRTGATLRGGELFF
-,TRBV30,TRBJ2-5,CAWSVMGLEAQYF
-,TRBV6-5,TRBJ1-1,CASSYSAFMNTEAFF
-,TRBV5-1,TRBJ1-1,CASSFGTTEAFF
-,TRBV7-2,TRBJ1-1,CASSLALRYTEAFF
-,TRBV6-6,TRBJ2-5,CASTPTETQETQYF
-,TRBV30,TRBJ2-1,CAWSVGGPGLAGDEQFF
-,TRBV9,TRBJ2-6,CASSVPTSGLSGANVLTF
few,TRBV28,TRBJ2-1,CALGQGGDEQFF
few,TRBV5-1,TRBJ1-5,CASSLDRAGPNQPQHF
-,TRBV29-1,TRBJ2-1,CSVEDWGRKDNEQFF